The entry that follows covers one TCR beta chain sequence. Its target antigen remains unknown. The record has no base qualities; no much larger clone is one base away. The data belong to a study of response to subunit inactivated influenza vaccine (dated by TCRdb to the late 2010s). The study in broad terms: Deep quantitative T cell receptor repertoire profiling was used in the study to track responses to a trivalent subunit inactivated influenza vaccine.

The germline V gene specifies SGHRS as CDR1 and YFSETQ as CDR2. Spanning cysteine to phenylalanine, the CDR3 consists of 13 amino acids. Just the 39-base CDR3 DNA is kept, in frame starting at base 1. The junction shows trimming of 5 bases on V and 4 bases on J, plus 12 bases between the germline ends. Library creation used RT-PCR. The listed sequencing device is Illumina HiSeq 2500. TCRdb handled the public reads itself, with Q25 trimming in fastp and clone calling in MiXCR, and kept productive beta chains. When rows share a CDR3 protein, they turn into one entry using the most common DNA and genes. Within this sample are hundreds of thousands of distinct CDR3 sequences, with about 15% of them counted one time only. In total, the top ten clones hold roughly 12% of the sample. On the study overall, not on this receptor specifically: It was suggested by the authors that each seasonal influenza vaccination may recruit only a limited number of new T cells.

The sequence came from a man aged 45-65 years who received an inactivated influenza vaccine. Donor details come from another sample of the same person, matched by shared clones. Sequencing was performed on PBMCs from blood, taken roughly 13 days after vaccination. Recombination joined TRBV5-1 with TRBJ1-1, with the D gene not confidently named. The CDR3 here reads CASSYNAGTEAFF. The base sequence is TGCGCCAGCAGTTACAACGCAGGCACTGAAGCTTTCTTT.